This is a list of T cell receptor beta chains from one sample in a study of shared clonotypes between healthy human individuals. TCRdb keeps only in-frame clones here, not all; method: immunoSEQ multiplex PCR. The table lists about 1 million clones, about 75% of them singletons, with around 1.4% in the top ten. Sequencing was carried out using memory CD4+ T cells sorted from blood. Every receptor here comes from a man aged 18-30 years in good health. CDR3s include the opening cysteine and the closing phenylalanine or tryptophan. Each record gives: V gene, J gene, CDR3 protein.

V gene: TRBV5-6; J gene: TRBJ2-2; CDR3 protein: CASSIGTARGELFF
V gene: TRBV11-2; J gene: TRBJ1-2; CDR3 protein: CASSLGYGKSDYGYTF
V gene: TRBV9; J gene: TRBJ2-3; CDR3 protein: CASSVAGISTDTQYF
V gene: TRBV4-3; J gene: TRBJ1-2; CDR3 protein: CASSQDFGGYGAGYTF
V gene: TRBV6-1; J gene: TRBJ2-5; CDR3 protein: CASTRTGEVKTQYF
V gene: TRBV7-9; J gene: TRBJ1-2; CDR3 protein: CASSPGQGGYGYTF
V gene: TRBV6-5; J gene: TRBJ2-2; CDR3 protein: CASSYSWRENTGELFF
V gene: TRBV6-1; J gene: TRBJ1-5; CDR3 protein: CASSDAGGPQPQHF
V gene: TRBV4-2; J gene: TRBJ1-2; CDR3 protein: CASSQETEGGARGYTF
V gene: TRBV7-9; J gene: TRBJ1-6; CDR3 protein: CASSLIGRGYNSPLHF
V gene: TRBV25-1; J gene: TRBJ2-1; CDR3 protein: CASSGAGGPAYNEQFF
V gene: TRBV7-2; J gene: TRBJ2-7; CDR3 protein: CASKGRLAGDEQYF
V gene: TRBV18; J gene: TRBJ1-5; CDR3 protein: CASSPDRNQPQHF
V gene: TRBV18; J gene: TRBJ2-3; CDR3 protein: CASSSSVGYTDTQYF
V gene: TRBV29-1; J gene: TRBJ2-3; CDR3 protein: CSVGGAADTQYF
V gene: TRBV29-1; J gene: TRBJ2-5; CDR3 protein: CSVVPGQTQYF
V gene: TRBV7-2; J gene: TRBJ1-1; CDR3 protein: CASSPYRNMNTEAFF
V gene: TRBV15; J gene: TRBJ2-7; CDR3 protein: CATSPGRDEQYF